This T cell receptor beta chain came from a study of T cell responses to AZD1222 COVID-19 vaccine. Study-level findings and limits: Regions left unmutated in variants are reportedly the target of nearly half of spike-specific TCRs. Dominant CD4 TCR responses targeted spike regions 160-218 and 743-854.

As regards this clone: Its antigen is unknown.

The V and J ends lost 4 bases and 6 bases respectively, with 7 bases between them. Per germline, CDR1 SGDLS and CDR2 YYNGEE. The CDR3 has 12 residues. Doses given second, at about 4 or about 12 weeks, were pooled. TCRdb's copy holds only in-frame clones and misses some; the assay was immunoSEQ multiplex PCR. The sample lists roughly 93,000 clones, more than 70% occurring once. The sequence was collected from an adult who received the AZD1222 COVID-19 vaccine. The specimen comprised peripheral blood, sampled 28 days after the second AZD1222 dose. The chain combines TRBV9 with TRBJ1-4; perhaps TRBD1 as D (5 bases). CDR3 protein: CASSQGDEKLFF. The CDR3 DNA follows: TGTGCCAGCAGCCAAGGGGATGAAAAACTGTTTTTT.